This T cell receptor (beta chain) was documented in a study of blood T cells in healthy people across ages. Findings and caveats of the study: Long-lived donors exceeded aged donors in naive CD4+ cells and diversity. A strong correlation was found between TCR beta diversity and the percentage of naive T cells. A conclusive naive versus antigen-experienced comparison was prevented by the unsorted PBMCs.

Between the trimmed V and J ends, which lost 1 base and 5 bases, there was a span of 12 bases. The CDR3 has 14 amino acids. Germline lookup yields CDR1 GTSNPN and CDR2 SVGIG (reference sequence). A second PCR, run for about 7 to 12 cycles, used a sample-barcoded 5' primer plus a J-beta primer mix. Using its own MiXCR run on the 5' RACE reads, TCRdb lists one record per CDR3 protein. The data hold 600,000 to 850,000 distinct CDR3 sequences, with around 46% observed a single time. Comments on this clonotype: Its antigen is undetermined.

Healthy Caucasian individuals from Russia aged roughly 6 to 95 were enrolled as donors. The chain employs TRBV30 and TRBJ1-5; D is unresolved. Specimen: blood. This receptor was obtained from a woman aged 55-69 years in good health. CDR3 residues: CAWSESVLDQPQHF. In DNA form, the CDR3 reads TGTGCCTGGAGTGAGTCTGTATTGGATCAGCCCCAGCATTTT.